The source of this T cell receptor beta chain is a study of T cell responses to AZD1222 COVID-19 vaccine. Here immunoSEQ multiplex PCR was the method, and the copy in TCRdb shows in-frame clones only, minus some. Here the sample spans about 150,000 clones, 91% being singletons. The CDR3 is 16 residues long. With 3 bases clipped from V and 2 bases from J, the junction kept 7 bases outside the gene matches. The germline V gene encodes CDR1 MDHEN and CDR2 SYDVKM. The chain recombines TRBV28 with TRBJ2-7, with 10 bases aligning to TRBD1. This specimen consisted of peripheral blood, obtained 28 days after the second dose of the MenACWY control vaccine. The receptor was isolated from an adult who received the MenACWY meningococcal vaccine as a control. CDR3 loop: CASSFLRDRGAYEQYF. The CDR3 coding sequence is TGTGCCAGCAGTTTCCTCCGGGACAGGGGTGCCTACGAGCAGTACTTC.